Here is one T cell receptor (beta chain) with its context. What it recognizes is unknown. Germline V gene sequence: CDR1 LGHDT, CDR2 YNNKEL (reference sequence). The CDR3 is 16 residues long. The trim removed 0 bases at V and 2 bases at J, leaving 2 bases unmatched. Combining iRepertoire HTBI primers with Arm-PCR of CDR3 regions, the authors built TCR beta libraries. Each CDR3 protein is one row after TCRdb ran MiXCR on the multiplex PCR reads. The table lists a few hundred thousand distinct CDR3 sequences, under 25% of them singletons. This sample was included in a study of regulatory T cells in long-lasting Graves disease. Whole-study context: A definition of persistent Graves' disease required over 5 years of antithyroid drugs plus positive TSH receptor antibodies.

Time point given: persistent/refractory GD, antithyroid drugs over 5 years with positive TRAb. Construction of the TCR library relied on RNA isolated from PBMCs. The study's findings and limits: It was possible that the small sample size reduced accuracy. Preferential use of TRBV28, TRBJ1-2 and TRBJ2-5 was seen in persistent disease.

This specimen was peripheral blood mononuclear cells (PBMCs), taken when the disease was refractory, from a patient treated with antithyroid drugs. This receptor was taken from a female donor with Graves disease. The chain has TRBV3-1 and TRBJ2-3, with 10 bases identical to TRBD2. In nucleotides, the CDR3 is TGTGCCAGCAGCCAAGATACTAGCGGGACCACAGATACGCAGTATTTT. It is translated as CASSQDTSGTTDTQYF.